This TCR beta chain was captured in a study of CD8 T cells in Susac syndrome (dated by TCRdb to about 2019). The study in broad terms: Whether CD8+ T cell activation and differentiation in Susac syndrome was antigen driven was tested using repertoire sequencing.

RNA was extracted with the RNeasy kit and roughly 0.5 to 1 ug was reverse transcribed using random hexamers. The immunoSEQ multiplex PCR assay, covering 54 Vbeta and 13 Jbeta segments, was used to amplify TCR beta CDR3 regions. To correct PCR amplification bias, a synthetic template baseline was used for both primer optimization and computational correction. The original pipeline was this. Only productive sequences were kept, with reads annotated to V, D and J genes according to IMGT and analyzed in immunoSEQ Analyzer. Clonality was computed as one minus Shannon entropy normalized by log2 of the number of productive unique sequences. For each patient and control, public and private clones were evaluated within the 100 most prevalent clones. Clones were defined as Susac-specific when absent from the healthy and MS cohorts, from 1,000 to 1,100 published viral clones and from other ImmuneACCESS disease sequences. TCRdb reanalyzed the raw reads on its own, using fastp at Q25 for trimming and MiXCR for clone calling, and kept in-frame beta chains. Rows are combined by CDR3 protein, so each entry shows the most common genes and DNA. The V and J calls and clone size are TCRdb's, not the authors'. The sample has 150,000 to 200,000 distinct CDR3 sequences on record, 95% of them singletons. More than 0.09% of the sample belongs to the ten largest clones.

High-throughput TCR beta sequencing profiled peripheral blood CD8+ and CD4+ T cells from healthy donors, Susac syndrome patients and multiple sclerosis patients. The multiple sclerosis controls were treatment-naive patients who had stable or active relapsing-remitting disease and met the revised McDonald criteria. Bulk CD8+ and CD4+ T cells were purified magnetically by negative isolation, whereas CD8+ TEMRA cells were enriched by FACS. Blood was collected in EDTA tubes and processed within 24 hours, with PBMCs isolated through density gradient centrifugation. PBMCs destined for TCR sequencing were cryopreserved in liquid nitrogen and later thawed in a 37 °C water bath. The sorted or isolated CD4+, CD8+ and CD8+ TEMRA cells had a purity of 90% or higher. To note about this clonotype: Its cognate antigen has yet to be identified. The sample holds no much larger clone one base away, and base qualities are not on file.

From the germline V gene, CDR1 is MGHRA and CDR2 is YSYEKL. The germline ends are 9 bases apart after V is trimmed by 0 bases and J by 0 bases. The CDR3 goes from the cysteine to the phenylalanine over 16 residues. CDR3 DNA only is kept here, 48 bases in frame from base 1. Broad study findings and their caveats: The TCR sequencing and HLA analysis was acknowledged to have included a relatively small number of individuals.

The sample was CD4+ T cells from PBMCs. This receptor was obtained from a human donor with multiple sclerosis. This receptor chain uses TRBV4-1 and TRBJ2-1, with a tentative D gene TRBD2 over 5 matching bases. CDR3 protein: CASSQERDYSYNEQFF. The sequence in DNA is TGCGCCAGCAGCCAAGAGAGGGATTACTCCTACAATGAGCAGTTCTTC.